A single sample gave rise to the 5 T cell receptor beta chains below, sequenced in a study of T cell changes during pregnancy in multiple sclerosis. The repertoire was sequenced with immunoSEQ multiplex PCR; TCRdb's copy has only in-frame clones and lacks some. The sample has 50,000 to 60,000 clones; 70% to 90% are singletons. Sequenced here: peripheral blood, sampled after pregnancy. These receptor sequences come from a female donor with multiple sclerosis, enrolled in a pregnancy study.

The chain recombines TRBV9 with TRBJ2-6; 9 nucleotides line up with TRBD1. This CDR3 spans 17 amino acids. Looked up from germline, CDR1 is SGDLS and CDR2 is YYNGEE. After removal of 4 bases from V and 2 bases from J, the junction contained 7 bases not matched to a gene. The CDR3 sequence: CASSPGTGRAGANVLTF. Here the CDR3 DNA reads TGTGCCAGCAGCCCAGGGACAGGGAGAGCTGGGGCCAACGTCCTGACTTTC.

Written as DNA, the CDR3 is TGTGCCAGCAGCTTAGGGACTCCCTCCGGGACAGGGGTGGCAGATACGCAGTATTTT. Its protein product is CASSLGTPSGTGVADTQYF. The rearrangement joins TRBV7-2 to TRBJ2-3, with TRBD1 matching over 10 bases. The germline CDR1 and CDR2 sequences are SGHTA and FQGNSA. J gave up 4 bases and V 1 base, and 14 bases lay outside the gene matches. CDR3 length: 19 amino acids.

This clone has only a few counts. This chain links TRBV19 with TRBJ1-1, with D perhaps TRBD1 (5 bases). Germline CDR1 reads LNHDA; CDR2 reads SQIVND (reference sequence). The CDR3 runs to 15 residues. Trimming shortened V by 4 bases and J by 1 base, and 13 bases separated the two germline ends. DNA for the CDR3: TGTGCCAGTAGTACCCCGTGGCAGGGGAACACTGAAGCTTTCTTT. Amino acid sequence: CASSTPWQGNTEAFF.

The chain employs TRBV4-3 and TRBJ2-3; tentative D call: TRBD2 (6 bases). The germline V and J ends were trimmed by 8 bases and 5 bases, with 17 bases remaining between them. CDR3 length: 14 residues. Germline V CDR1 and CDR2: LGHNA, YSLEER. CDR3 protein: CASGLVAGKDTQYF. CDR3 nucleotides: TGCGCCAGCGGGCTGGTTGCGGGGAAAGATACGCAGTATTTT.

The rearrangement joins TRBV9 to TRBJ2-7; possibly TRBD2 for D (7 bases). Germline V gives CDR1 SGDLS, CDR2 YYNGEE. CDR3 size: 12 residues. V shed 4 bases and J shed 8 bases, with 13 bases lying between them. The CDR3 coding sequence is TGTGCCAGCAGCCCCGGGGGGCTAAAGCAGTACTTC. Translation gives CASSPGGLKQYF.